This passage covers 7 T cell receptor beta chains from one sample sequenced in a study of blood T cell repertoires in COVID-19. Here immunoSEQ multiplex PCR was the method, and the copy in TCRdb shows in-frame clones only, minus some. The sample has over 60,000 clones, about four fifths seen once; the top ten hold around 14%. The sample comprised peripheral blood. The receptors were gathered from a man in his sixties with COVID-19, enrolled during active disease.

The V gene is TRBV7-9, the J gene TRBJ2-1; no clear D gene. Germline CDR1 is SEHNR and CDR2 is FQNEAQ (reference sequence). The CDR3 spans 16 residues. Trimming removed 2 bases from V and 2 bases from J, with 13 bases in between. CDR3 loop: CASSLITTRTYNEQFF. The CDR3 region has the DNA TGTGCCAGCAGCTTAATCACAACCAGAACCTACAATGAGCAGTTCTTC. Drawing the rest from reference TRBV7-9 and TRBJ2-1, the complete variable domain is DTGVSQNPRHKITKRGQNVTFRCDPISEHNRLYWYRQTLGQGPEFLTYFQNEAQLEKSRLLSDRFSAERPKGSFSTLEIQRTEQGDSAMYLCASSLITTRTYNEQFFGPGTRLTVL.

This clone occurred once. This chain links TRBV15 with TRBJ2-1, with TRBD2 as a possible D gene (6 bases). The CDR3 runs 13 residues. In germline, CDR1 is LNHNV, CDR2 YYDKDF (reference sequence). Between the trimmed V and J ends, which lost 8 bases and 9 bases, there was a span of 17 bases. CDR3 amino acids: CATGGISPTEQFF. The CDR3 region has the DNA TGTGCCACCGGGGGGATTAGCCCCACTGAGCAGTTCTTC.

As to this clone: This specimen includes other DNA sequences encoding the same CDR3. The CDR3 loop is CASSAGGGETQYF. The CDR3 DNA reads TGCGCCAGCTCTGCAGGGGGAGGAGAGACCCAGTACTTC. The V gene is TRBV5-1, the J gene TRBJ2-5; a weak D match, TRBD1 (7 bases). CDR1 and CDR2 from the germline V gene are SGHRS and YFSETQ. The V gene lost 7 bases and the J gene lost 4 bases, with 14 bases spanning the gap. The CDR3 is 13 residues long.

The chain employs TRBV18 and TRBJ2-3; D perhaps matches TRBD1 (5 bases). The CDR3 spans 15 residues. Deletions cut 6 bases from V and 0 bases from J, with 13 bases between. Germline CDR1 KGHSH, CDR2 LQKENI. The CDR3: CASSREQASTDTQYF. DNA of the CDR3: TGTGCCAGCTCCCGAGAACAGGCCAGCACAGATACGCAGTATTTT.

The rearrangement uses TRBV3-1 (or the pseudogene TRBV3-2) and TRBJ2-7, with unresolved D. The CDR3 spans 13 residues. The V gene lost 2 bases and the J gene lost 7 bases, with 12 bases spanning the gap. The germline V gene encodes CDR1 LGHDT and CDR2 YNNKEL (reference sequence). The CDR3 is CASSQTDLGEQYF. CDR3 sequence (DNA): TGTGCCAGCAGCCAAACAGACCTTGGGGAGCAGTACTTC.

A few counts support this clone. The V call is TRBV7-9, the J call TRBJ2-7; the D gene is possibly TRBD2 (6 bases). V lost 5 bases, J lost 5 bases, and 7 bases lay in between. CDR3 length: 11 residues. CDR1 and CDR2 from the germline V gene are SEHNR and FQNEAQ (reference sequence). The CDR3 here is CASSGEDEQYF. The CDR3 DNA reads TGTGCCAGCAGCGGGGAGGACGAGCAGTACTTC.

The chain uses TRBV11-2 and TRBJ2-7, with 8 bases fitting TRBD1. This CDR3 is built from 16 residues. Germline lookup yields CDR1 SGHAT and CDR2 FQNNGV. The junction had 7 bases not matched to a gene; V was cut back by 3 bases and J by 0 bases. CDR3 in DNA: TGTGCCAGCAGCTTCAGTACCGGGACAGGCTCCTACGAGCAGTACTTC. As protein: CASSFSTGTGSYEQYF.